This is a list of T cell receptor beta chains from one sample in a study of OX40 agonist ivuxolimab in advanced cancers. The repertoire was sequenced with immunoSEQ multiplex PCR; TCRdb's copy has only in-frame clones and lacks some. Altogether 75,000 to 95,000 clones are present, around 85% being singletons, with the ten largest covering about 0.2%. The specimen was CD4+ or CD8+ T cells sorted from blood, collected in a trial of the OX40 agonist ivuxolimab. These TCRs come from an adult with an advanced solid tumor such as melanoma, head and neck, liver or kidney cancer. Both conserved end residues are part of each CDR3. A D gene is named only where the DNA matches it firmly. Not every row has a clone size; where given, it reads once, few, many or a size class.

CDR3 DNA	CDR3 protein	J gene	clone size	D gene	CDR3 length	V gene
TGTGCCTGGAGTCCGAAGGGCTCTGGAAACACCATATATTTT	CAWSPKGSGNTIYF	TRBJ1-3	NA	NA	14	TRBV30
TGTGCCAGTAGTACACAGGGAACTACAGAAAAACTGTTTTTT	CASSTQGTTEKLFF	TRBJ1-4	NA	NA	14	TRBV19
TGTGCCAGCAGTTACTCGTCAACAGGGAAGAACACTGAAGCTTTCTTT	CASSYSSTGKNTEAFF	TRBJ1-1	NA	NA	16	TRBV6-5
TGTGCCAGCAGCCCAATGGGGTCGACAGGGGGCGAGCAGTACTTC	CASSPMGSTGGEQYF	TRBJ2-7	NA	TRBD1	15	TRBV7-3
TGTGCCATCAGGGACAGGGAGGAGACCCAGTACTTC	CAIRDREETQYF	TRBJ2-5	NA	TRBD1	12	TRBV10-3
TGTGCCAGCAGCCCACAACAGGGGGCCTACGAGCAGTACTTC	CASSPQQGAYEQYF	TRBJ2-7	medium-sized	TRBD1	14	TRBV9
TGTGCCAGCAGCCCAGACCGTCACACTGAAGCTTTCTTT	CASSPDRHTEAFF	TRBJ1-1	NA	NA	13	TRBV7-3
TGCGCCAGCAGTCCTCAGGGAATTAACTATGGCTACACCTTC	CASSPQGINYGYTF	TRBJ1-2	NA	NA	14	TRBV5-1
TGCGCCAGCAGCTCGGACCTCTCCTACAATGAGCAGTTCTTC	CASSSDLSYNEQFF	TRBJ2-1	NA	NA	14	TRBV5-1
TGCGCCAGCAGCCAAGATTTGGACGTTCGGTCCTATGGCTACACCTTC	CASSQDLDVRSYGYTF	TRBJ1-2	NA	NA	16	TRBV4-1
TGTGCCATCAGACAGGAGGATCAGCCCCAGCATTTT	CAIRQEDQPQHF	TRBJ1-5	NA	NA	12	TRBV10-3
TGTGCCAGCAGCCAACCCTCTCGGGGAGACTATGGCTACACCTTC	CASSQPSRGDYGYTF	TRBJ1-2	NA	NA	15	TRBV5-4
TGTGCCAGCAGCTCGACAGGGGGCTACCCGGATGAAAAACTGTTTTTT	CASSSTGGYPDEKLFF	TRBJ1-4	few	TRBD1	16	TRBV7-9
TGTGCCAGCAGCCACGACAGGGGAAAGTCCTACAATGAGCAGTTCTTC	CASSHDRGKSYNEQFF	TRBJ2-1	NA	TRBD1	16	TRBV11-2
TGTGCCAGCAGTGAAGTCCCCGGGGAGCTGTTTTTT	CASSEVPGELFF	TRBJ2-2	NA	NA	12	TRBV6-1
TGTGCCAGCAGCCAAACGGGACGGAATAATTCACCCCTCCACTTT	CASSQTGRNNSPLHF	TRBJ1-6	NA	NA	15	TRBV28
TGTGCCAGCAGCCAAGCCGGGACTAGCGGGGGGGCCGGCCGGGAGCTGTTTTTT	CASSQAGTSGGAGRELFF	TRBJ2-2	NA	TRBD2	18	TRBV4-2
TGTGCCAGCAGTTCACCGACTAGCGGGAGATCAGATACGCAGTATTTT	CASSSPTSGRSDTQYF	TRBJ2-3	NA	TRBD2	16	TRBV6-5
TGTGCCAGCTTTGCGGGGAGCTCCTACAATGAGCAGTTCTTC	CASFAGSSYNEQFF	TRBJ2-1	once	NA	14	TRBV28
TGCAGCGTTAGGCCGGAGAACTATGGCTACACCTTC	CSVRPENYGYTF	TRBJ1-2	once	NA	12	TRBV29-1
TGTGCCAGCAGCTTGGTTGGCGGAGCAGCCTACAATGAGCAGTTCTTC	CASSLVGGAAYNEQFF	TRBJ2-1	NA	NA	16	TRBV5-4
TGTGCCAGCAGTTTGGAACTAGCGGGAAGTGGAGAGCAGTTCTTC	CASSLELAGSGEQFF	TRBJ2-1	NA	TRBD2	15	TRBV28
TGTGCCAGCAGTGAAGCGAGTGTAGGATCTAATTCACCCCTCCACTTT	CASSEASVGSNSPLHF	TRBJ1-6	NA	NA	16	TRBV6-1
TGTGCCAGCTCACCAACCGGAAACTACAATGAGCAGTTCTTC	CASSPTGNYNEQFF	TRBJ2-1	NA	NA	14	TRBV18
TGTGCCAGCAGTGAATCGGCTTTCTTT	CASSESAFF	TRBJ1-1	NA	NA	9	TRBV6-1
TGCGCCAGCAGGAGATCGAGCACTGAAGCTTTCTTT	CASRRSSTEAFF	TRBJ1-1	few	NA	12	TRBV5-1
TGTGCCAGCAGCTTGCTTTCAGGGAACTCCTACGAGCAGTACTTC	CASSLLSGNSYEQYF	TRBJ2-7	NA	NA	15	TRBV11-3
TGTGCCAGCAGCCAGGGACAGCGAAATCCCCTCGAGACCCAGTACTTC	CASSQGQRNPLETQYF	TRBJ2-5	NA	TRBD1	16	TRBV5-5
TGTGCCAGTAGTCCTGGGCTAGCGGGAGTGGAGACCCAGTACTTC	CASSPGLAGVETQYF	TRBJ2-5	once	TRBD2	15	TRBV19
TGTGCCAGCAGCTCCACTTGGACAGTCTATGGCTACACCTTC	CASSSTWTVYGYTF	TRBJ1-2	NA	NA	14	TRBV5-8
TGTGCCAGCAGCTTTCTTCCAGGCCGTGCAACTAATGAAAAACTGTTTTTT	CASSFLPGRATNEKLFF	TRBJ1-4	NA	NA	17	TRBV5-4
TGTGCCAGCATTAAGGGGCAGGGGGCCCCCACCGGGGAGCTGTTTTTT	CASIKGQGAPTGELFF	TRBJ2-2	NA	TRBD1	16	TRBV9
TGTGCCAGCGGTTTCGCCAGATATGGCTACACCTTC	CASGFARYGYTF	TRBJ1-2	once	NA	12	TRBV28
TGTGCCAGCAGTTATAGTGTCTATACGGAGACCCAGTACTTC	CASSYSVYTETQYF	TRBJ2-5	NA	NA	14	TRBV6-5
TGTGCCAGCAGCAATAATAGACCGGGGGGAGGGCGCCGGGCTAGCCAGCCCCAGCATTTT	CASSNNRPGGGRRASQPQHF	TRBJ1-5	NA	NA	20	TRBV21-1
TGCGCCAGCGCTAGGGGGACTAGCGGGGGGGCGCAAGAGACCCAGTACTTC	CASARGTSGGAQETQYF	TRBJ2-5	NA	TRBD2	17	TRBV5-1
TGCGCCAGCAGCCAAGATCGTCTAGCGGGGCTCAATGAGCAGTTCTTC	CASSQDRLAGLNEQFF	TRBJ2-1	NA	TRBD2	16	TRBV4-1
TGTGCCAGCACCCTGACGACAGGCCCAGATACGCAGTATTTT	CASTLTTGPDTQYF	TRBJ2-3	NA	NA	14	TRBV5-6
TGTGCCAGCAGTGTCCGGGGACAGGGGGCTGAAGAGCAGTTCTTC	CASSVRGQGAEEQFF	TRBJ2-1	once	TRBD1	15	TRBV2
TGTGCCAGTAGTATACAAGGACAGGGGCGCTCACCCCTCCACTTT	CASSIQGQGRSPLHF	TRBJ1-6	NA	TRBD1	15	TRBV19
TGTGCCAGCAGCGTCTCCCAATGGTCGGATACGCAGTATTTT	CASSVSQWSDTQYF	TRBJ2-3	NA	NA	14	TRBV7-2
TGTGCCAGCTCACCCGACAGCAATCAGCCCCAGCATTTT	CASSPDSNQPQHF	TRBJ1-5	NA	NA	13	TRBV18
TGTGCCAGTAGTCCCATTACAGGGAGGGGGACCCAGTACTTC	CASSPITGRGTQYF	TRBJ2-5	NA	NA	14	TRBV19
TGTGCCAGTAAGAAATCAGGGGCCGGGGAGCTGTTTTTT	CASKKSGAGELFF	TRBJ2-2	NA	NA	13	TRBV19
TGTGCCAGCTCCCAGGCACAGGGGCTGGGCGAGCAGTACTTC	CASSQAQGLGEQYF	TRBJ2-7	NA	TRBD1	14	TRBV18
TGTGCCAGCAGTGAGATCGCAGGTCGGAATTCACCCCTCCACTTT	CASSEIAGRNSPLHF	TRBJ1-6	once	NA	15	TRBV6-4
TGCAGTGCTGACAGGGGGGGCTACACCTTC	CSADRGGYTF	TRBJ1-2	NA	TRBD1	10	TRBV20-1
TGTGCCAGCAGCGAGAACAGGGGCAGGGGCCCTGGCTACACCTTC	CASSENRGRGPGYTF	TRBJ1-2	few	TRBD1	15	TRBV11-2
TGTGCCAGCAGTCCGAGACTAGTCTCTCTCGAGCAGTACTTC	CASSPRLVSLEQYF	TRBJ2-7	once	NA	14	TRBV7-2
TGTGCCAGCTCACCACCGTTGGCTAAGACAGGGCACTATGGCTACACCTTC	CASSPPLAKTGHYGYTF	TRBJ1-2	NA	TRBD1	17	TRBV18
TGCGCCAGCAGTCGCACCGCCGGGAGATCCTACAATGAGCAGTTCTTC	CASSRTAGRSYNEQFF	TRBJ2-1	NA	NA	16	TRBV5-1
TGTGCCAGCAGCCGAGGACCGGTGGGAGGGGAGACCCAGTACTTC	CASSRGPVGGETQYF	TRBJ2-5	NA	TRBD2	15	TRBV7-8
TGTGCCAGCGACGACGCCACGAACACTGAAGCTTTCTTT	CASDDATNTEAFF	TRBJ1-1	few	NA	13	TRBV7-9